The 32 T cell receptor beta chains given below trace back to one sample, sequenced in a study of blood T cell repertoires in COVID-19. This table comes from immunoSEQ multiplex PCR, and its TCRdb copy is limited to in-frame clones, with some not included. The sample has about 250,000 clones; under 90% are singletons. Sequenced material: PBMCs or T cells enriched from blood (not recorded which). These receptor sequences come from a man younger than 30 who had recovered from COVID-19.

This rearrangement joins TRBV30 to TRBJ1-5; 7 bases map to TRBD1. CDR3 length: 13 residues. The V segment lost 1 base and the J segment 5 bases; nucleotides outside the gene matches: 2. The germline V gene encodes CDR1 GTSNPN and CDR2 SVGIG (reference sequence). The CDR3 spells CAWSAGGDQPQHF. The CDR3 DNA sequence: TGTGCCTGGAGTGCAGGGGGTGATCAGCCCCAGCATTTT.

The chain links TRBV7-9 to TRBJ2-5; TRBD2 is a possible D gene (5 bases). V lost 4 bases and J 1 base, leaving 7 bases between the germline ends. This CDR3 contains 13 residues. Germline loops: CDR1 SEHNR, CDR2 FQNEAQ (reference sequence). In nucleotides, the CDR3 is TGTGCCAGCAGCTACGGGGTCCAAGAGACCCAGTACTTC. This gives the protein CASSYGVQETQYF.

The rearrangement links TRBV11-2 to TRBJ2-1; 12 positions agree with TRBD2. J lost 9 bases, V lost 0 bases, and 3 bases had no gene match. The CDR3 totals 15 residues. CDR1 is SGHAT and CDR2 is FQNNGV in the germline V gene. The CDR3 sequence is CASSLEPSGRAEQFF. The CDR3, as DNA: TGTGCCAGCAGCTTAGAACCTAGCGGGAGGGCTGAGCAGTTCTTC.

Comments on this clone: The same CDR3 also results from other DNA sequences found in this sample. This chain connects TRBV11-1 to TRBJ2-7, with 7 bases identical to TRBD1. The junction had 0 bases not matched to a gene; V was cut back by 3 bases and J by 1 base. The CDR3 is made up of 13 amino acids. CDR1 SGHAT and CDR2 FQDESV come from the germline V gene (reference sequence). The CDR3 region has the DNA TGTGCCAGCAGCTTGGGACAGTCCTACGAGCAGTACTTC. It encodes CASSLGQSYEQYF.

The rearrangement links TRBV7-6 to TRBJ2-7; 12 nucleotides match TRBD1. The trim removed 0 bases at V and 4 bases at J, leaving 10 bases unmatched. The CDR3 covers 18 residues. Germline V gene data show CDR1 as SGHVS and CDR2 as FNYEAQ. Written as DNA, the CDR3 is TGTGCCAGCAGCTTAGCCCGCCGACCGGGACAGGGGGCTTACGAGCAGTACTTC. It yields the protein CASSLARRPGQGAYEQYF. Complete variable domain (other parts from reference TRBV7-6 and TRBJ2-7): GAGVSQSPRYKVTKRGQDVALRCDPISGHVSLYWYRQALGQGPEFLTYFNYEAQQDKSGLPNDRFSAERPEGSISTLTIQRTEQRDSAMYRCASSLARRPGQGAYEQYFGPGTRLTVT.

The chain employs TRBV5-6 and TRBJ1-2; 7 bases agree with TRBD1. CDR1 and CDR2 from the germline V gene are SGHDT and YYEEEE. The V segment lost 0 bases and the J segment 5 bases; nucleotides outside the gene matches: 4. The CDR3 runs 14 residues. In DNA form, the CDR3 reads TGTGCCAGCAGCTTGGCCGGGACAGTTTATGGCTACACCTTC. This encodes CASSLAGTVYGYTF.

This chain links TRBV7-9 with TRBJ1-1; 9 bases match TRBD1. J gave up 5 bases and V 4 bases, and 11 bases lay outside the gene matches. Germline lookup yields CDR1 SEHNR and CDR2 FQNEAQ (reference sequence). This CDR3 has 16 amino acids. The CDR3 coding sequence is TGTGCCAGCAGCTCTCGACAGGGGGGGATGAGTACTGAAGCTTTCTTT. Translating gives CASSSRQGGMSTEAFF.

The rearrangement uses TRBV7-2 and TRBJ1-4; tentatively, D is TRBD1 (6 bases). This CDR3 contains 14 residues. V was pared by 4 bases and J by 6 bases, with 12 bases between. Germline-derived CDR1 and CDR2 are SGHTA and FQGNSA. The CDR3, as DNA: TGTGCCAGCAGCTCTGGACAGTTCGATGAAAAACTGTTTTTT. Its protein is CASSSGQFDEKLFF.

The genes are TRBV5-5 and TRBJ1-2; TRBD1 agrees at 7 bases. In germline, CDR1 is SGHKS, CDR2 YYEKEE (reference sequence). The CDR3 is 14 residues long. Germline trimming cut 0 bases from V and 8 bases from J; bases unmatched to any gene: 7. The CDR3 DNA is TGTGCCAGCAGCTTGGTCGGGACAGAGAACGGCTACACCTTC. Its protein is CASSLVGTENGYTF.

A word on this clone: The same CDR3 is also encoded by other DNA sequences in this sample. This rearrangement joins TRBV4-1 to TRBJ2-3, with 7 bases lining up with TRBD2. The germline CDR1 and CDR2 sequences are MGHRA and YSYEKL. Losses at the gene ends were 0 bases for V and 2 bases for J; bases not matched to a gene: 5. This CDR3 has 16 amino acids. CDR3 DNA sequence: TGCGCCAGCAGCCAAGAAGGGGCGGGGGTCACAGATACGCAGTATTTT. It specifies CASSQEGAGVTDTQYF.

Remarks on this clone: A junction boundary mismatches the germline segment, possibly from a read error. The CDR3 sequence: CASSLLAGGRDEQFF. CDR3 DNA: TGTGCTAGCAGCTTACTGGCAGGGGGCCGCGATGAGCAGTTCTTC. The chain employs TRBV7-7 and TRBJ2-1, with 8 bases aligning to TRBD1. Germline V lookup: CDR1 SSHAT, CDR2 FNYEAQ (reference sequence). There are 15 residues in the CDR3.

This clone was observed once. This sequence joins TRBV18 and TRBJ2-7; 7 bases line up with TRBD1. J was trimmed by 1 base and V by 5 bases; bases with no gene match: 5. In germline, CDR1 is KGHSH, CDR2 LQKENI. This CDR3 contains 14 residues. The CDR3 sequence is CASSKRDRSYEQYF. CDR3 bases: TGTGCCAGCTCAAAAAGGGACAGATCCTACGAGCAGTACTTC.

The chain has TRBV4-1 and TRBJ2-3; D might be TRBD1 (6 bases). Germline V gives CDR1 MGHRA, CDR2 YSYEKL. This CDR3 has 18 residues. Trimming shortened V by 2 bases and J by 2 bases, and 20 bases separated the two germline ends. This chain's CDR3 is CASSQLLGGGSSTDTQYF. The CDR3 DNA reads TGCGCCAGCAGCCAACTTCTAGGGGGTGGTTCATCCACAGATACGCAGTATTTT.

This chain connects TRBV3-1 (or the pseudogene TRBV3-2) to TRBJ1-1, with 8 bases aligning to TRBD1. The germline V gene has CDR1 LGHDT and CDR2 YNNKEL (reference sequence). The CDR3 totals 15 residues. With 6 bases clipped from V and 0 bases from J, the junction kept 6 bases outside the gene matches. The chain's CDR3 is CASRSTGAMNTEAFF. The CDR3 nucleotides read TGTGCCAGCAGATCGACAGGGGCGATGAACACTGAAGCTTTCTTT.

The V gene is TRBV18, the J gene TRBJ1-1; D is perhaps TRBD1 (5 bases). Germline values: CDR1 KGHSH, CDR2 LQKENI. Trimming pared 1 base from V and 5 bases from J, leaving 14 bases between. The CDR3 totals 15 residues. The DNA for the CDR3 is TGTGCCAGCTCACCACAACGAGGGACTGGGACTGAAGCTTTCTTT. It encodes CASSPQRGTGTEAFF.

The chain employs TRBV27 and TRBJ1-4; D is unresolved. This CDR3 is 14 amino acids long. The germline gives CDR1 MNHEY, CDR2 SMNVEV (reference sequence). The ends were cut back, 7 bases at V and 8 bases at J, with 17 bases in the middle. CDR3 residues: CASNPSGSGEKLFF. The DNA for the CDR3 is TGTGCCAGCAATCCGTCCGGGAGTGGGGAAAAACTGTTTTTT. Based on the CDR3 plus reference TRBV27 and TRBJ1-4, the full variable domain is EAQVTQNPRYLITVTGKKLTVTCSQNMNHEYMSWYRQDPGLGLRQIYYSMNVEVTDKGDVPEGYKVSRKEKRNFPLILESPSPNQTSLYFCASNPSGSGEKLFFGSGTQLSVL.

This clone has more than one count but fewer than ten. This chain links TRBV18 with TRBJ1-2, with unresolved D. This CDR3 spans 15 amino acids. Trimming pared 1 base from V and 4 bases from J, leaving 13 bases between. Germline V gene data show CDR1 as KGHSH and CDR2 as LQKENI. The CDR3 loop is CASSPQSGLGYGYTF. The CDR3 nucleotides read TGTGCCAGCTCACCACAATCCGGGTTGGGCTATGGCTACACCTTC.

The chain carries TRBV6-1 and TRBJ2-5; D is perhaps TRBD2 (7 bases). From germline, CDR1 is MNHNS and CDR2 SASEGT. This CDR3 is 16 amino acids long. The V gene lost 3 bases and the J gene lost 3 bases, with 17 bases spanning the gap. CDR3 DNA: TGTGCCAGCAGTGAGGGGGGGCCTCCCTTTAAAGAGACCCAGTACTTC. Amino acids: CASSEGGPPFKETQYF.

This clone was seen only a few times. The J gene is TRBJ2-3, the V gene TRBV6-1; 9 bases match TRBD2. The germline gives CDR1 MNHNS, CDR2 SASEGT. The length of the CDR3 is 15 residues. Unmatched junction bases numbered 0, after V lost 1 base and J lost 1 base. CDR3 nucleotide sequence: TGTGCCAGCAGTGAAGAGCGGGGGGGCACAGATACGCAGTATTTT. Translation gives CASSEERGGTDTQYF.

Worth noting for this clone: One base away lies a much larger clone, so this may be a sequencing read error. The chain couples TRBV5-1 to TRBJ2-1; 8 nucleotides agree with TRBD1. Germline loops: CDR1 SGHRS, CDR2 YFSETQ. This CDR3 has 15 amino acids. Trimming took 0 bases from V and 4 from J; bases not matched to a gene: 3. CDR3: CASSLGQGKYNEQFF. The CDR3 DNA is TGCGCCAGCAGCTTGGGACAGGGGAAATACAATGAGCAGTTCTTC.

This rearrangement joins TRBV7-8 to TRBJ2-1, with TRBD2 identical over 11 bases. The germline V gene encodes CDR1 SGHVS and CDR2 FQNEAQ. Trimming took 0 bases from V and 6 from J; bases not matched to a gene: 7. This CDR3 region has 17 residues. Written as DNA, the CDR3 is TGTGCCAGCAGCTTAGCCCCGGGACTAGCGGAAGGCAATGAGCAGTTCTTC. Its translation is CASSLAPGLAEGNEQFF.

This sequence joins TRBV5-4 and TRBJ2-5; possible D gene TRBD2, 6 bases. CDR1 and CDR2 (germline): SGHNT, YYREEE (reference sequence). The CDR3 consists of 15 residues. V lost 4 bases, J lost 2 bases, and 15 bases lay in between. The CDR3 sequence: CASSQPGSLQETQYF. CDR3 nucleotide sequence: TGTGCCAGCAGCCAGCCCGGGAGCTTACAAGAGACCCAGTACTTC. Full variable domain (outside the CDR3, taken from reference TRBV5-4 and TRBJ2-5): ETGVTQSPTHLIKTRGQQVTLRCSSQSGHNTVSWYQQALGQGPQFIFQYYREEENGRGNFPPRFSGLQFPNYSSELNVNALELDDSALYLCASSQPGSLQETQYFGPGTRLLVL.

This clone appeared a few times. The chain has TRBV4-2 and TRBJ1-4, with 9 bases lining up with TRBD1. The CDR3 sequence is 16 residues long. In germline, CDR1 is LGHNA, CDR2 YNFKEQ. V shed 6 bases and J 3 bases; nucleotides not matched to a gene: 8. The CDR3 here is CASRPTGGLANEKLFF. CDR3 nucleotides: TGTGCCAGCAGGCCTACAGGGGGCCTAGCTAATGAAAAACTGTTTTTT.

This chain links TRBV11-2 with TRBJ1-6; no firm D call. The ends were cut back, 7 bases at V and 5 bases at J, with 15 bases in the middle. Per germline, CDR1 SGHAT and CDR2 FQNNGV. The CDR3 consists of 15 residues. DNA for the CDR3: TGTGCCAGCAACCCGCGGGCCAGAGATAATTCACCCCTCCACTTT. This codes for CASNPRARDNSPLHF.

The rearrangement uses TRBV7-9 and TRBJ1-1; tentative D call: TRBD1 (5 bases). From germline, CDR1 is SEHNR and CDR2 FQNEAQ (reference sequence). The CDR3 extends over 11 amino acids. Trimming cost V 8 bases and J 5 bases, with 9 bases left between them. The CDR3: CASRGGTEAFF. The DNA of the CDR3 is TGTGCCAGCCGGGGGGGTACTGAAGCTTTCTTT.

This clone was found a few times. The chain employs TRBV6-2 or TRBV6-3 and TRBJ2-2; 10 nucleotides agree with TRBD1. V lost 6 bases to trimming and J lost 7 bases; unmatched junction nucleotides: 11. CDR1 and CDR2 (germline): MNHEY, SVGEGT. The length of the CDR3 is 16 residues. The CDR3 DNA follows: TGTGCCAGCAGCACCGGACAGGGGGTGGTGAACGGGGAGCTGTTTTTT. Translated, it gives CASSTGQGVVNGELFF.

The chain joins TRBV18 to TRBJ2-7; D might be TRBD2 (6 bases). The V end lost 3 bases, the J end lost 3 bases, and 15 bases lay between the germline ends. The V gene's germline CDR1 is KGHSH and CDR2 LQKENI. This CDR3 comprises 15 residues. CDR3 sequence reads: CASSPNYRRGYEQYF. The CDR3 region has the DNA TGTGCCAGCTCACCCAACTATCGGAGGGGCTACGAGCAGTACTTC.

This chain joins TRBV6-5 and TRBJ1-1, with TRBD1 matching over 7 bases. This CDR3 is built from 13 residues. Trimming took 2 bases from V and 7 from J; bases not matched to a gene: 4. Germline V gene data show CDR1 as MNHEY and CDR2 as SVGAGI. CDR3 in DNA: TGTGCCAGCAGTTACGCCCAGGGGGTTGAAGCTTTCTTT. This gives the protein CASSYAQGVEAFF.

The chain combines TRBV2 with TRBJ2-7; 9 bases match TRBD1. The CDR3 has 14 residues. V lost 4 bases to trimming and J lost 3 bases; unmatched junction nucleotides: 4. Germline V gene lookup returns CDR1 SNHLY and CDR2 FYNNEI. The CDR3: CASSAGTGYYEQYF. The CDR3 DNA reads as TGTGCCAGCAGTGCCGGGACAGGGTACTACGAGCAGTACTTC.

The chain recombines TRBV10-3 with TRBJ1-2; no clear D gene. Trimming shortened V by 3 bases and J by 3 bases, and 5 bases separated the two germline ends. The CDR3 contains 12 residues. In germline, CDR1 is ENHRY, CDR2 SYGVKD. The CDR3 protein is CAISDYDYGYTF. The CDR3 bases are TGTGCCATCAGTGATTATGACTATGGCTACACCTTC.

The genes are TRBV18 and TRBJ1-1, with D perhaps matching TRBD1 (5 bases). Germline values: CDR1 KGHSH, CDR2 LQKENI. CDR3 length: 14 amino acids. With 6 bases removed from V and 1 base from J, the gap between germline ends came to 12 bases. The CDR3 DNA sequence: TGTGCCAGCTCCGAGGGGAGGGAGAACACTGAAGCTTTCTTT. It specifies CASSEGRENTEAFF.

Only one count was recorded for this clone. This chain links TRBV7-9 with TRBJ1-6; 7 positions match TRBD1. The germline gives CDR1 SEHNR, CDR2 FQNEAQ (reference sequence). Trimming at V came to 4 bases and at J to 9 bases, leaving 9 bases not matched to a gene. CDR3 size: 15 residues. The CDR3 protein is CASSSSGTAGSPLHF. The CDR3 DNA reads TGTGCCAGCAGCTCTTCCGGGACAGCGGGTTCACCCCTCCACTTT.